Sequencing of this TCR beta chain was carried out in a study of control samples from healthy donors and cancer patients. Sequenced by immunoSEQ multiplex PCR; TCRdb stores in-frame clones only, minus some. The sample lists 75,000 to 80,000 clones, under 90% occurring once. CDR1 is GTSNPN and CDR2 is SVGIG in the germline V gene (reference sequence). The V gene end was trimmed by 2 bases and the J gene end by 6 bases; junction bases not matched to a gene: 9. The length of the CDR3 is 14 residues. The TCR comes from a woman aged 50 to 65 with colorectal cancer. The sample consisted of PBMCs. The V call is TRBV30, the J call TRBJ1-2; TRBD1 agrees at 7 bases. The chain's CDR3 is CAWSHQTGSDGYTF. DNA of the CDR3: TGTGCCTGGAGTCATCAGACAGGGTCTGATGGCTACACCTTC.